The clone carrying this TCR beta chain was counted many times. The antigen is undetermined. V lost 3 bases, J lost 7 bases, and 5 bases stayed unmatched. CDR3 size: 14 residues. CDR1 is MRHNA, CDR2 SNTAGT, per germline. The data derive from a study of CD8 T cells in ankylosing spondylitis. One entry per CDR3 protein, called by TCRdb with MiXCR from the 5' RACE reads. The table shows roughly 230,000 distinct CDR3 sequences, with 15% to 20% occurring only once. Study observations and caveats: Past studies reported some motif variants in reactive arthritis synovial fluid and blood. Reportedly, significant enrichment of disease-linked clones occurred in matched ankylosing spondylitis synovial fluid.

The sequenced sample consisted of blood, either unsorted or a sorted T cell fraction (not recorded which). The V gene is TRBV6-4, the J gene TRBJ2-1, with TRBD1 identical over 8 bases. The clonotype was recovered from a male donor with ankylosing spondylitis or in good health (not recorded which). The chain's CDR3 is CASSEGDRLNEQFF. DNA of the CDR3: TGTGCCAGCAGTGAGGGGGACAGGCTTAATGAGCAGTTCTTC.